This T cell receptor beta chain was recovered during a study of T cell clones after liver transplantation. As for the study in general: A pre-transplant mixed lymphocyte reaction with TCRbeta sequencing defined graft-donor-reactive clones followed in post-transplant blood. Third-party-reactive TCRbeta sequences from pre-transplant mixed lymphocyte reactions served as antigen-independent comparators. Tolerance: complete withdrawal held at least one year, liver enzymes staying within twice normal.

Trimming pared 1 base from V and 0 bases from J, leaving 6 bases between. CDR3 size: 14 residues. Per the germline V gene, CDR1 is SGHVS and CDR2 is FNYEAQ. Here immunoSEQ multiplex PCR was the method, and the copy in TCRdb shows in-frame clones only, minus some. The table shows 45,000 or so clones, with about 86% occurring only once. This clone was counted a single time. The origin of this receptor is a human patient who received a liver transplant. The T cells may partly be graft donor cells. V gene TRBV7-6 combines with J gene TRBJ1-1; the D is unclear. This material consisted of CD4+ T cells from blood, taken 24 months after liver transplant. This CDR3 reads CASSLGDMNTEAFF. The CDR3 bases are TGTGCCAGCAGCTTAGGAGATATGAACACTGAAGCTTTCTTT.